Each of the 6 T cell receptor beta chains below was sequenced from the same sample in a study of PD-L1 blockade in urothelial cancer. TCRdb keeps only in-frame clones here, not all; method: immunoSEQ multiplex PCR. The data hold tens of thousands of clones, with under 90% observed a single time. This sample comprised PBMCs, obtained around atezolizumab (anti-PD-L1) treatment. These receptors all stem from an older man with urothelial cancer.

The rearrangement uses TRBV7-8 and TRBJ1-1; maybe TRBD1 (5 bases). Germline CDR1 is SGHVS and CDR2 is FQNEAQ. This CDR3 spans 14 amino acids. V shed 2 bases and J shed 3 bases, with 10 bases lying between them. The CDR3 DNA reads TGTGCCAGCAGCTTACTTCGACAGCACACTGAAGCTTTCTTT. Translating gives CASSLLRQHTEAFF.

This chain joins TRBV2 and TRBJ2-1; D unclear. Trimming shortened V by 9 bases and J by 8 bases, and 11 bases separated the two germline ends. Germline V lookup: CDR1 SNHLY, CDR2 FYNNEI. CDR3 length equals 11 residues. CDR3 DNA sequence: TGTGCCAGGAGCATGGGCCATGAGCAGTTCTTC. Translation gives CARSMGHEQFF.

The chain is built from TRBV27 and TRBJ1-3; D is perhaps TRBD1 (5 bases). CDR3 length: 14 amino acids. Trimming took off 8 bases at V and 0 bases at J, with 11 bases between the two ends. The germline CDR1 and CDR2 sequences are MNHEY and SMNVEV (reference sequence). The CDR3 loop reads CASQPTVSGNTIYF. For the CDR3, the DNA is TGTGCCAGCCAACCGACAGTCTCTGGAAACACCATATATTTT.

This sequence joins TRBV6-1 and TRBJ2-3; 9 nucleotides agree with TRBD2. V shed 4 bases, J shed 1 base, and the junction held 0 bases outside the gene matches. The CDR3 totals 14 residues. Germline V gene lookup returns CDR1 MNHNS and CDR2 SASEGT. The CDR3 region has the DNA TGTGCCAGCAGTGGCGGGAGGGGCACAGATACGCAGTATTTT. Translated: CASSGGRGTDTQYF.

The gene calls are TRBV29-1 and TRBJ2-3; 8 positions agree with TRBD2. Germline V gives CDR1 SQVTM, CDR2 ANQGSEA. V shed 1 base, J shed 3 bases, and the junction held 9 bases outside the gene matches. CDR3 length equals 16 residues. The CDR3 sequence is CSVEGERGGNTDTQYF. As DNA, the CDR3 is TGCAGCGTTGAAGGTGAACGGGGGGGGAATACAGATACGCAGTATTTT.

CDR3 coding DNA: TGTGCCAGCAGCTTAACCCCCGGGACCGGGGAGCTGTTTTTT. It is translated as CASSLTPGTGELFF. V is TRBV7-3 and J is TRBJ2-2; D not resolved. Trimming removed 0 bases at V and 5 bases at J, with 7 bases between. Germline V gives CDR1 SGHTA, CDR2 FQGTGA. The CDR3 loop spans 14 amino acids.